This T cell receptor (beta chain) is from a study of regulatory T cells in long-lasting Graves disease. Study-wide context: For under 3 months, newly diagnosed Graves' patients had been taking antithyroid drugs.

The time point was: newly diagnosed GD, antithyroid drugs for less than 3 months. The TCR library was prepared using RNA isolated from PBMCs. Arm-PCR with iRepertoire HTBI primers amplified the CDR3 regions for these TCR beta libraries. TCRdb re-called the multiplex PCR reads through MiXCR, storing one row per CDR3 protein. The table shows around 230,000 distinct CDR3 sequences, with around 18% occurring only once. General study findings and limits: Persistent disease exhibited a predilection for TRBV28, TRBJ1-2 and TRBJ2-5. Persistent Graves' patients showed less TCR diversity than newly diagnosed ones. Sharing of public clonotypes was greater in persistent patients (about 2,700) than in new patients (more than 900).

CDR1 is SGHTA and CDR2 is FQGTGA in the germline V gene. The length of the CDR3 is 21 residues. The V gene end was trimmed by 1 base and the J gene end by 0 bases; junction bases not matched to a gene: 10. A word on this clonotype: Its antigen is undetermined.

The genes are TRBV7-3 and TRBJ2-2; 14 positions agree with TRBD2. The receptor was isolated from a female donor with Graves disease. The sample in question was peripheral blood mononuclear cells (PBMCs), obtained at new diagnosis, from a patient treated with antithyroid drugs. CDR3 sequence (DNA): TGTGCCAGCAGCTTAAGGGCACCGGGACTAGCGGGAGACCCGAACACCGGGGAGCTGTTTTTT. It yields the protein CASSLRAPGLAGDPNTGELFF.